The 4 T cell receptor beta chains below were found in one sample sequenced in a study of T cells after yellow fever vaccination (dated by TCRdb to the late 2010s). What the treatment or condition label conveys for this sample: live attenuated yellow fever vaccine strain. The method was 5' RACE. The data were produced on an Illumina HiSeq 2500. TCRdb redid the processing of the public reads, applying fastp at Q25 and MiXCR, and retained in-frame beta chains. Every CDR3 protein is listed once, alongside the most common genes and DNA of its rows. The sample table records under 550,000 distinct CDR3 sequences; roughly 22% of these occur just once. The ten largest make up about 16% of the sample. This specimen consisted of PBMCs, obtained roughly 20 days after the first yellow fever vaccination. Receptors originate from a man between 18 and 29 years old who received the YFV17D yellow fever vaccine.

The genes are TRBV7-2 and TRBJ2-1; D may be TRBD1 (6 bases). CDR3 size: 15 residues. V was clipped by 0 bases and J by 2 bases, with 8 bases between them. Germline lookup yields CDR1 SGHTA and CDR2 FQGNSA. For the CDR3, the DNA is TGTGCCAGCAGCTTAGCGGGACAAACCTACAATGAGCAGTTCTTC. This sequence encodes CASSLAGQTYNEQFF.

This clonotype was picked up many times. This chain uses TRBV12-3 or TRBV12-4 with TRBJ2-1; TRBD1 matches at 9 bases. J was trimmed by 9 bases and V by 6 bases; bases with no gene match: 15. The CDR3 contains 16 residues. CDR3 sequence reads: CASRLNRDRDGGEQFF. The DNA for the CDR3 is TGTGCCAGCAGGTTAAACCGGGACAGGGATGGAGGTGAGCAGTTCTTC.

The gene calls are TRBV5-1 and TRBJ2-5; D is uncertain. The CDR3 consists of 14 residues. In germline, CDR1 is SGHRS, CDR2 YFSETQ. Trimming left V 1 base short and J 1 base short, with 8 bases between. The CDR3 DNA is TGCGCCAGCAGCTTGAGACTGCTCCAAGAGACCCAGTACTTC. Protein: CASSLRLLQETQYF.

The chain joins TRBV18 to TRBJ2-3; D is possibly TRBD2 (6 bases). The ends were cut back, 6 bases at V and 0 bases at J, with 13 bases in the middle. Germline V gene sequence: CDR1 KGHSH, CDR2 LQKENI. The length of the CDR3 is 15 residues. This CDR3 is CASSIGGVSTDTQYF. The CDR3 nucleotides read TGTGCCAGCTCGATCGGAGGGGTCAGCACAGATACGCAGTATTTT. The full variable domain, in which reference TRBV18 and TRBJ2-3 provide the parts outside the CDR3, is NAGVMQNPRHLVRRRGQEARLRCSPMKGHSHVYWYRQLPEEGLKFMVYLQKENIIDESGMPKERFSAEFPKEGPSILRIQQVVRGDSAAYFCASSIGGVSTDTQYFGPGTRLTVL.